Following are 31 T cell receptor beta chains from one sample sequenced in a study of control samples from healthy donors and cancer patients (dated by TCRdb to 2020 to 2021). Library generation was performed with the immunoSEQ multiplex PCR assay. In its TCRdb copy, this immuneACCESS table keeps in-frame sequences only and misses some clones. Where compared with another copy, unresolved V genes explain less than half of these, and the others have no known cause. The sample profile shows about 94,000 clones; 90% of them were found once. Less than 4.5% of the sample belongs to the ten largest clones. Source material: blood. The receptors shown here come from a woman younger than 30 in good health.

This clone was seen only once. CDR3 nucleotide sequence: TGTGCCAGCAGCCTAGCTAGCGCCTCTGGAAACACCATATATTTT. Translating gives CASSLASASGNTIYF. The chain employs TRBV4-2 and TRBJ1-3; D gene ambiguous. Germline CDR1 LGHNA, CDR2 YNFKEQ. The CDR3 extends over 15 amino acids. V shed 4 bases and J shed 0 bases, with 10 bases lying between them.

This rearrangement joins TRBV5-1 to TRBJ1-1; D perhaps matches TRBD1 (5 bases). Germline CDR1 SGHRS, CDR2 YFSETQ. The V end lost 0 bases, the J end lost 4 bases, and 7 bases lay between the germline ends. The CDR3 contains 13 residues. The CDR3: CASSLGDGTEAFF. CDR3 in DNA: TGCGCCAGCAGCTTGGGGGACGGCACTGAAGCTTTCTTT.

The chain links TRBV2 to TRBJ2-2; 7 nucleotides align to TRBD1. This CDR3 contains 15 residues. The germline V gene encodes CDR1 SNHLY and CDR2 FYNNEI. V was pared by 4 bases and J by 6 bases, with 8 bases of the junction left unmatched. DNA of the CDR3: TGTGCCAGCAGTGTATCAGGGACAGTGGCCGGGGAGCTGTTTTTT. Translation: CASSVSGTVAGELFF.

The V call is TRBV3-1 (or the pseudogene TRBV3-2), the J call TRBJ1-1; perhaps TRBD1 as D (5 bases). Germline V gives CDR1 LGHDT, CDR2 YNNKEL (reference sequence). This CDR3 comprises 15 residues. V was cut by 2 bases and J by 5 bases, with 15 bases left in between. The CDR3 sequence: CASSQYTGGDTEAFF. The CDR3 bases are TGTGCCAGCAGCCAATATACGGGGGGGGATACTGAAGCTTTCTTT.

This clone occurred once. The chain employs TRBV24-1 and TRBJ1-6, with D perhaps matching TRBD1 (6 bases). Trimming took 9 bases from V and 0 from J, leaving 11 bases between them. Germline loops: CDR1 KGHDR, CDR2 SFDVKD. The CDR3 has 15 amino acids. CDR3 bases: TGTGCCACCGCACAGGGTGCCTCCTATAATTCACCCCTCCACTTT. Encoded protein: CATAQGASYNSPLHF.

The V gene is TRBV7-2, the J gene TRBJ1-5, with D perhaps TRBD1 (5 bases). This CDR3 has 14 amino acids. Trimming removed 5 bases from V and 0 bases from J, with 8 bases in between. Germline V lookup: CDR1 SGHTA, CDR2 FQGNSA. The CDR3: CASSAGISNQPQHF. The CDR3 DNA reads TGTGCCAGCAGCGCAGGGATTAGCAATCAGCCCCAGCATTTT. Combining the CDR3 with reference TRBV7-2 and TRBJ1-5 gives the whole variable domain GAGVSQSPSNKVTEKGKDVELRCDPISGHTALYWYRQSLGQGLEFLIYFQGNSAPDKSGLPSDRFSAERTGGSVSTLTIQRTQQEDSAVYLCASSAGISNQPQHFGDGTRLSIL.

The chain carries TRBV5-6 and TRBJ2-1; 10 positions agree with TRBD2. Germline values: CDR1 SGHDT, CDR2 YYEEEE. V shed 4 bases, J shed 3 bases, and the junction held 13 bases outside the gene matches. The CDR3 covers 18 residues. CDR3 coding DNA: TGTGCCAGCAGCCCCTCCCTTGCTACTAGCGGGGTCTACAATGAGCAGTTCTTC. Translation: CASSPSLATSGVYNEQFF.

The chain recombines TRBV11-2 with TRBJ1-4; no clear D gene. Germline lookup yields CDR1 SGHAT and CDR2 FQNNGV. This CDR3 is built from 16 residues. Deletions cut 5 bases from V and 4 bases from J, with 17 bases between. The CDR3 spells CASSARVAAHNEKLFF. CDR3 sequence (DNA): TGTGCCAGCAGCGCCCGGGTAGCCGCCCATAATGAAAAACTGTTTTTT. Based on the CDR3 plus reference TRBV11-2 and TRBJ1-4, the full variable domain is EAGVAQSPRYKIIEKRQSVAFWCNPISGHATLYWYQQILGQGPKLLIQFQNNGVVDDSQLPKDRFSAERLKGVDSTLKIQPAKLEDSAVYLCASSARVAAHNEKLFFGSGTQLSVL.

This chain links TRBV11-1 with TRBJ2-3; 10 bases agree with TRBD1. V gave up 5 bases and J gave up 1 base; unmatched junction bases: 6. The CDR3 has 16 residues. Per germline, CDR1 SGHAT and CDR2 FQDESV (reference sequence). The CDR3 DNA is TGTGCCAGCAGCCGCTACGGGACAGGGGGCACAGATACGCAGTATTTT. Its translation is CASSRYGTGGTDTQYF.

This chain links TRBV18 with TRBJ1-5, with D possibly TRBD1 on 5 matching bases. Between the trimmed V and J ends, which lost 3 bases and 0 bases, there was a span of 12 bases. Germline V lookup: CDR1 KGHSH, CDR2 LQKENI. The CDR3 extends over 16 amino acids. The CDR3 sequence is CASSPFDSYSNQPQHF. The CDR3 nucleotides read TGTGCCAGCTCACCGTTCGACAGTTATAGCAATCAGCCCCAGCATTTT.

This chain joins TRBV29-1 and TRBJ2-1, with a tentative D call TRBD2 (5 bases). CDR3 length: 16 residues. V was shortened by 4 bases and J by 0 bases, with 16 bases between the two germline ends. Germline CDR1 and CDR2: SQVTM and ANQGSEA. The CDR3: CSVGQEAGRSYNEQFF. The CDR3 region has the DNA TGCAGCGTTGGCCAGGAGGCCGGCCGCTCCTACAATGAGCAGTTCTTC.

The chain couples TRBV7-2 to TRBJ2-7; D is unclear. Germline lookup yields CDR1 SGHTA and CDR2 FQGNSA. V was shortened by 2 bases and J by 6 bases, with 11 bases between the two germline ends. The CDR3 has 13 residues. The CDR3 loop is CASSLPRPIEQYF. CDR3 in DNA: TGTGCCAGCAGCTTACCCCGACCCATCGAGCAGTACTTC.

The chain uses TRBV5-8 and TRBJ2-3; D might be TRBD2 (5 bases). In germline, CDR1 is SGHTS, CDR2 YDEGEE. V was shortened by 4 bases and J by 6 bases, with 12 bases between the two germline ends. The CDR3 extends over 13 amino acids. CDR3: CASSKDRGDTQYF. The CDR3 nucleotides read TGTGCCAGCAGCAAAGACCGAGGGGATACGCAGTATTTT.

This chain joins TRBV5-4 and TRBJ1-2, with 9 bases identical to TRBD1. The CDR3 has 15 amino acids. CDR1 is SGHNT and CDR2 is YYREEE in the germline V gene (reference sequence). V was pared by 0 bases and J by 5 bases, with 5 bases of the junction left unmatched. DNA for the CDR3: TGTGCCAGCAGCTTGGGGGACAGGGCTTTTTATGGCTACACCTTC. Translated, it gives CASSLGDRAFYGYTF. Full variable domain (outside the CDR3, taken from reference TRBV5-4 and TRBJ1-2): ETGVTQSPTHLIKTRGQQVTLRCSSQSGHNTVSWYQQALGQGPQFIFQYYREEENGRGNFPPRFSGLQFPNYSSELNVNALELDDSALYLCASSLGDRAFYGYTFGSGTRLTVV.

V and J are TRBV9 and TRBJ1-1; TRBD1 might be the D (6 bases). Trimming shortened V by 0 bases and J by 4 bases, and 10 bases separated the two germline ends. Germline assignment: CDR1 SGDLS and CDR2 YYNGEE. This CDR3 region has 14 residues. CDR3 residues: CASSVVDSGTEAFF. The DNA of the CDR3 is TGTGCCAGCAGCGTAGTGGACAGCGGCACTGAAGCTTTCTTT.

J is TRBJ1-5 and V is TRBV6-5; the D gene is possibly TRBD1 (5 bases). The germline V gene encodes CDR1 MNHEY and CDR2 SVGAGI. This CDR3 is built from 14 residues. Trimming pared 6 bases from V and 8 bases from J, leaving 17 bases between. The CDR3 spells CASSPRDGQEPQHF. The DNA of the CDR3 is TGTGCCAGCAGCCCCCGGGACGGGCAAGAGCCCCAGCATTTT.

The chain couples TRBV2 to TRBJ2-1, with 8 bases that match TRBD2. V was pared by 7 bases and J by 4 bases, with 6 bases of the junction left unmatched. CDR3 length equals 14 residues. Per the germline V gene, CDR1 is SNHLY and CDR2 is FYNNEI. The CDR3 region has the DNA TGTGCCAGCATAGGCGGGGGGTCATACAATGAGCAGTTCTTC. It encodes CASIGGGSYNEQFF.

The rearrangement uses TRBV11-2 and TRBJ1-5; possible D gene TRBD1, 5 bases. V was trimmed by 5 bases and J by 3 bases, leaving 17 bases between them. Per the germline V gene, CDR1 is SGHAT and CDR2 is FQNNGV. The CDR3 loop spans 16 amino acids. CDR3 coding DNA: TGTGCCAGCAGCCCGGGAGAGGGGACCTTCAATCAGCCCCAGCATTTT. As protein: CASSPGEGTFNQPQHF.

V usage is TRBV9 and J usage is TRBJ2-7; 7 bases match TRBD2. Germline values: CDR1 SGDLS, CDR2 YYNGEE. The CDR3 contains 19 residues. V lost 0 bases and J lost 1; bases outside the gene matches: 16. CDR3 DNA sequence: TGTGCCAGCAGCGTAGAAGAGGGAAGGGGAGGGGATACGTCCTACGAGCAGTACTTC. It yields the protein CASSVEEGRGGDTSYEQYF.

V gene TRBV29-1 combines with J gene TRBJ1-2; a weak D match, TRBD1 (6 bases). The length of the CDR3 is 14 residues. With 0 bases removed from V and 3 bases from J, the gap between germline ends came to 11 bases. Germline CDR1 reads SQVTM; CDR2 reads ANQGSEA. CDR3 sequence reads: CSVEDLGADYGYTF. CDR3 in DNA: TGCAGCGTTGAAGATCTGGGGGCTGACTATGGCTACACCTTC.

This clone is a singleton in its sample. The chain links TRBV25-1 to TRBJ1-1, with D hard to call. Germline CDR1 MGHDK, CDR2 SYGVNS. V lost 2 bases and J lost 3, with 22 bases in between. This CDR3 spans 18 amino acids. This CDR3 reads CASSEVLGRPRKDTEAFF. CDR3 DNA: TGTGCCAGCAGTGAAGTTCTAGGTAGGCCCCGTAAGGACACTGAAGCTTTCTTT.

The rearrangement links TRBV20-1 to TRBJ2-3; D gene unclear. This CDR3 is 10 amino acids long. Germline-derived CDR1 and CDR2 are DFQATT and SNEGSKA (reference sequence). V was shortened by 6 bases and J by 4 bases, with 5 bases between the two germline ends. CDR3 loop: CSADPDTQYF. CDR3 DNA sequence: TGCAGTGCGGACCCAGATACGCAGTATTTT.

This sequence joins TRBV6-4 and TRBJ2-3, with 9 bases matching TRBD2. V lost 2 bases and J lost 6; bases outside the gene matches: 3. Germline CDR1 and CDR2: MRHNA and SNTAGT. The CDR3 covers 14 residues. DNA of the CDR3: TGTGCCAGCAGTGACGGAGCGGGGGGCGATACGCAGTATTTT. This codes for CASSDGAGGDTQYF.

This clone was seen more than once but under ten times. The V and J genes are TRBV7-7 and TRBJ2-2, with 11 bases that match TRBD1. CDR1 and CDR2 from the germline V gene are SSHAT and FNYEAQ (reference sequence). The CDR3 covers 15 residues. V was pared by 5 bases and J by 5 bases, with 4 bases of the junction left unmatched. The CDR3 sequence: CASSRDRGGTGELFF. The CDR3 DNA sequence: TGTGCCAGCAGCCGGGACAGGGGGGGAACCGGGGAGCTGTTTTTT.

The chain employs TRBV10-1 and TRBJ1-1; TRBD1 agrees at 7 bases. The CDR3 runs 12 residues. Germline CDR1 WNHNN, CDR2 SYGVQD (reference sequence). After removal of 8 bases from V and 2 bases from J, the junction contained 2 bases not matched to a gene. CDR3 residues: CASQGVNTEAFF. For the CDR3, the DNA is TGCGCCAGCCAGGGGGTAAACACTGAAGCTTTCTTT.

The CDR3 protein is CASTPDPDTEAFF. Here the CDR3 DNA reads TGTGCCAGCACCCCGGACCCCGACACTGAAGCTTTCTTT. The chain uses TRBV28 and TRBJ1-1, with D unclear. CDR3 length: 13 amino acids. V dropped 7 bases and J dropped 3 bases, with 12 bases sitting between them. Per germline, CDR1 MDHEN and CDR2 SYDVKM.

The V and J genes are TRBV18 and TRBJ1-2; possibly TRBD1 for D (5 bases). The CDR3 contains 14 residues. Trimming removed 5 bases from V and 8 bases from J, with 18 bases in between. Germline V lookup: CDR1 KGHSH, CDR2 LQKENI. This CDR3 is CASSTGTDPSGYTF. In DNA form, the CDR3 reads TGTGCCAGCTCAACCGGGACGGACCCCTCCGGCTACACCTTC.

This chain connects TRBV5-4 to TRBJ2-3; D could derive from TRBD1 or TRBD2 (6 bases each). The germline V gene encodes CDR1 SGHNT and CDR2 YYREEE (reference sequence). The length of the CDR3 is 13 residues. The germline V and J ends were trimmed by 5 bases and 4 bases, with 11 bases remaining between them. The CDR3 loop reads CASRGGVADTQYF. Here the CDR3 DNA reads TGTGCCAGCAGGGGGGGCGTCGCAGATACGCAGTATTTT.

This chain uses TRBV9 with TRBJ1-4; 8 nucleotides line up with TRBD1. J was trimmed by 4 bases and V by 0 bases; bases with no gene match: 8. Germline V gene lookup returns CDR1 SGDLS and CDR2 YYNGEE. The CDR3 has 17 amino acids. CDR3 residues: CASSVDVQGGSNEKLFF. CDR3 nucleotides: TGTGCCAGCAGCGTAGATGTACAGGGGGGAAGTAATGAAAAACTGTTTTTT.

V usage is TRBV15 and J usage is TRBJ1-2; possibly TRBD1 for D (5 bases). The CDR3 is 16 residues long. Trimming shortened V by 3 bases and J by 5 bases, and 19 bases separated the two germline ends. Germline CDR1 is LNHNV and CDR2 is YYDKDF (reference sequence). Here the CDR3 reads CATSRPPGGGAYGYTF. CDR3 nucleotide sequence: TGTGCCACCAGCAGGCCCCCGGGGGGGGGTGCATATGGCTACACCTTC.

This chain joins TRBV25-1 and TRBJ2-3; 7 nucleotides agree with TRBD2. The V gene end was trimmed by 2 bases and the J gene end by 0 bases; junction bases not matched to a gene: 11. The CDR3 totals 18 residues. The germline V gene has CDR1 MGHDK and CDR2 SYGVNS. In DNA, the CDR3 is TGTGCCAGCAGTGAAGCTTCATCTAGCGGCACTAGCACAGATACGCAGTATTTT. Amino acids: CASSEASSSGTSTDTQYF.